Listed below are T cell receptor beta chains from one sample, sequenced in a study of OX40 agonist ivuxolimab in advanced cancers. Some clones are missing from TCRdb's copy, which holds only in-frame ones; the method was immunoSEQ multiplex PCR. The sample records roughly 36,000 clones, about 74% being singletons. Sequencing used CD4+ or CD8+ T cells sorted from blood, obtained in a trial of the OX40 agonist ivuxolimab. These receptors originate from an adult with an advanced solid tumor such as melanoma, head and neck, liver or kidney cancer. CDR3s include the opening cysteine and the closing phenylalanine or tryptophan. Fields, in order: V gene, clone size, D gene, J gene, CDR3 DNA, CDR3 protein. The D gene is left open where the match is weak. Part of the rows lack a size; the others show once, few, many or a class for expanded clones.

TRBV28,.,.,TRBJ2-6,TGTGCCAGCAGTAGGGCAGGGAGAGAGGGTTACGGGGCCAACGTCCTGACTTTC,CASSRAGREGYGANVLTF
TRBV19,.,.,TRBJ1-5,TGTGCCAGTAGTCCCCAGACAGCGGAAAATCAGCCCCAGCATTTT,CASSPQTAENQPQHF
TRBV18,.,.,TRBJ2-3,TGTGCCAGCTCACCACCGACGTTCAGGGGACGAAGCACAGATACGCAGTATTTT,CASSPPTFRGRSTDTQYF
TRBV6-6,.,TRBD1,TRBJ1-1,TGTGCCAGCAGAAAACCCGGGACAGTCTATGAAGCTTTCTTT,CASRKPGTVYEAFF
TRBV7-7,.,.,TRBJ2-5,TGTGCCAGCAGCTTCGGCGGGGTACAAGAGACCCAGTACTTC,CASSFGGVQETQYF
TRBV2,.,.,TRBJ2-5,TGTGCCAGCGCAGTAGAAGAGACCCAGTACTTC,CASAVEETQYF
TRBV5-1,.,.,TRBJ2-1,TGCGCCAGCAGCTTCCAAGTCAGTGAGCAGTTCTTC,CASSFQVSEQFF
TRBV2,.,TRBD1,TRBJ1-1,TGTGCCAGCAGTGGTGACAGGGTAAGGCCTGAAGCTTTCTTT,CASSGDRVRPEAFF
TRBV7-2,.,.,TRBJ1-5,TGTGCCAGCAGCTTAGCGGCGGTGGGCAATCAGCCCCAGCATTTT,CASSLAAVGNQPQHF
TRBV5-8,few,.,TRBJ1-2,TGTGCCAGCAGCTTCTGGGACAAACCTAACTATGGCTACACCTTC,CASSFWDKPNYGYTF
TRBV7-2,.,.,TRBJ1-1,TGTGCCAGCAGCTTGTGGGAGAACACTGAAGCTTTCTTT,CASSLWENTEAFF
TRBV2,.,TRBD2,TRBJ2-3,TGTGCCAGCAGTACCGGGACTAGCACCCTTAGCACGCCCGGCACAGATACGCAGTATTTT,CASSTGTSTLSTPGTDTQYF
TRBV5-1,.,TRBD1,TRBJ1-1,TGCGCCAGCAGCTCCGGGACAGTAGACGCTTTCTTT,CASSSGTVDAFF
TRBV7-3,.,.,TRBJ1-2,TGCGCCAGCAGCCCCACACTCAATATCGGGATTCATGGCTACACCTTC,CASSPTLNIGIHGYTF
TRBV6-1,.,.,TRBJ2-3,TGTGCCAGCAGTCGTTCGCGGGGAGAGGATACGCAGTATTTT,CASSRSRGEDTQYF
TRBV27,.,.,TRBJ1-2,TGTGCCAGCAGTCCCGCCTTTATCCTCTCTAACTATGGCTACACCTTC,CASSPAFILSNYGYTF
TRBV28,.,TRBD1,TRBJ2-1,TGTGCCAGCAGTTTTGGGTTGGGACAGGGGTACAATGAGCAGTTCTTC,CASSFGLGQGYNEQFF
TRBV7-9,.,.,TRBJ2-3,TGTGCCAGCAGCTTGTCAGGGCCCATCGGTACAGATACGCAGTATTTT,CASSLSGPIGTDTQYF
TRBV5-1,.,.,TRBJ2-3,TGCGCCAGCAGCTTTTCTAGCACAGATACGCAGTATTTT,CASSFSSTDTQYF
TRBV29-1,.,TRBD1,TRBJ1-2,TGCAGCGTTGTGGCCGGGACAGAGCGGCTATACGGCTACACCTTC,CSVVAGTERLYGYTF
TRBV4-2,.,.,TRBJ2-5,TGTGCCAGCAGCCAAACCACGGGGGAGACCCAGTACTTC,CASSQTTGETQYF
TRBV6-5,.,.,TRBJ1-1,TGTGCCAGCAGTCCCGCTAGCACTGAAGCTTTCTTT,CASSPASTEAFF
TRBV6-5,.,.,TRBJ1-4,TGTGCCAGCAGAGGTGACAGGAGGAAACTGTTTTTT,CASRGDRRKLFF
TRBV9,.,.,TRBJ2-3,TGTGCCAGCAGCGCCATGAGAGGGTCGCAGTATTTT,CASSAMRGSQYF
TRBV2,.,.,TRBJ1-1,TGTGCCAGCAGTGATTGGGTTTACACTGAAGCTTTCTTT,CASSDWVYTEAFF
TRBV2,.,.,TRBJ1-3,TGTGCCAGCAGTGAAGGCCGCCTGAACTCTGGAAACACCATATATTTT,CASSEGRLNSGNTIYF
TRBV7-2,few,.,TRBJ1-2,TGTGCCAGCAGCTTAGCGGGCTACTATGGCTACACCTTC,CASSLAGYYGYTF
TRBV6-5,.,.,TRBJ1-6,TGTGCCACAAAGGGGGGGGGCAAGGCACCCCTCCACTTT,CATKGGGKAPLHF
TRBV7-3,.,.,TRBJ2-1,TGTGCCAGCAGCCCCCTAGGGCACCATGAGCAGTTCTTC,CASSPLGHHEQFF
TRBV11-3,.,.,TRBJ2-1,TGTGCCAGCAGCTCGAGGCACAATGAGCAGTTCTTC,CASSSRHNEQFF
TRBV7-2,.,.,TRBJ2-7,TGTGCCAGCAGCTTAGTTCCGGAGGAGCAGTACTTC,CASSLVPEEQYF
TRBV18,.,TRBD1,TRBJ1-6,TGTGCCAGCTCGACGTCGGGACAGGGGAGCTCCTATAATTCACCCCTCCACTTT,CASSTSGQGSSYNSPLHF
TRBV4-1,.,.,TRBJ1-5,TGCGCCAGCAGCCAAGATCCAGGTTTGAATCAGCCCCAGCATTTT,CASSQDPGLNQPQHF
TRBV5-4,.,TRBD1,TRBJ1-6,TGTGCCAGCAGCGGACAGGATTCACCCCTCCACTTT,CASSGQDSPLHF
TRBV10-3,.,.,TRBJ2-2,TGTGCCATCAGTGAAGTTCCCGGGGAGCTGTTTTTT,CAISEVPGELFF
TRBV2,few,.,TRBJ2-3,TGTGCCAGCAGCCCCACTAACTCAGATACGCAGTATTTT,CASSPTNSDTQYF
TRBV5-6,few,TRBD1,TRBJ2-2,TGTGCCAGCAGCCGACAGGGGTTGGCCGGGGAGCTGTTTTTT,CASSRQGLAGELFF
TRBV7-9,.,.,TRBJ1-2,TGTGCCAGCAGCTTGGTGGAAGTGCGTGGCTACACCTTC,CASSLVEVRGYTF
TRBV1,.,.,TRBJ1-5,TGCACCAGCAGCCAGATTGGTAGCAATCAGCCCCAGCATTTT,CTSSQIGSNQPQHF
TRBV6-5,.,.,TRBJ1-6,TGTGCCAGCAGACTCAGAGATTCACCCCTCCACTTT,CASRLRDSPLHF
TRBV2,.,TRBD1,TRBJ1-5,TGTGCCAGCAGCCTCACAGGGGAGCAGCCCCAGCATTTT,CASSLTGEQPQHF
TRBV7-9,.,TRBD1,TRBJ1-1,TGTGCCAGCAGCTATGGACAGGGCACTGAAGCTTTCTTT,CASSYGQGTEAFF
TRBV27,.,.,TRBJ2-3,TGTGCCAGCAGTTCACGGGACCTTAAAGATACGCAGTATTTT,CASSSRDLKDTQYF
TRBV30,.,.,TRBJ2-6,TGTGCCTGGAGTGTCAGGCCCAGCTCTGGGGCCAACGTCCTGACTTTC,CAWSVRPSSGANVLTF
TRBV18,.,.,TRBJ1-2,TGTGCCAGCTCACCGGACGGGAACTATGGCTACACCTTC,CASSPDGNYGYTF
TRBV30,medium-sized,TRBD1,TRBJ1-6,TGTGCCTGGAGTGTAAGCAGGGGGATCCACTTT,CAWSVSRGIHF
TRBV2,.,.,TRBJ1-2,TGTGCCAGCTCACAGGGTGAATATGGCTACACCTTC,CASSQGEYGYTF
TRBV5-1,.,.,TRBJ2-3,TGCGCCAGCAGCTTGGTGTGGGGGGGCTTGACAGATACGCAGTATTTT,CASSLVWGGLTDTQYF
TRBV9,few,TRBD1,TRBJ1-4,TGTGCCAGCAGCCTAGGGACAGCTTATAATGAAAAACTGTTTTTT,CASSLGTAYNEKLFF
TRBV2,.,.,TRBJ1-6,TGTGCCAGTCGCTTGGCAGACACTAATAATTCACCCCTCCACTTT,CASRLADTNNSPLHF
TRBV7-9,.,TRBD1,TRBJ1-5,TGTGCCAGCAGCTCGACAGGGAATCAGCCCCAGCATTTT,CASSSTGNQPQHF
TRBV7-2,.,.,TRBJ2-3,TGTGCCAGCAGCTTACAGCGGGGCACAGATACGCAGTATTTT,CASSLQRGTDTQYF
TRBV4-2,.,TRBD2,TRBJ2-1,TGTGCCAGCAGCCAAGTTGAAGGGACTAGGGAGTTCTTC,CASSQVEGTREFF
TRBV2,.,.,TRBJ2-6,TGTGCCAGCAGGGTATTTGCTGGGGCCAACGTCCTGACTTTC,CASRVFAGANVLTF
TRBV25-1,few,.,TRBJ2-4,TGTGCCAGCAGTGTCTTTGACATTCAGTACTTC,CASSVFDIQYF
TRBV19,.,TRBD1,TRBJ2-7,TGTGCCAGTAGTATGGACCGACAGGGGATTTACGAGCAGTACTTC,CASSMDRQGIYEQYF
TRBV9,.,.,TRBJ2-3,TGTGCCAGCAGCGTAGGGTTGGGCACAGATACGCAGTATTTT,CASSVGLGTDTQYF
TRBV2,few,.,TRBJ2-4,TGTGCCAGCAGTGAAAGGGGAAACATTCAGTACTTC,CASSERGNIQYF
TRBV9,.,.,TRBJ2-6,TGTGCCAGCAGCGTAGATACAGGGTCTGGGGCCAACGTCCTGACTTTC,CASSVDTGSGANVLTF
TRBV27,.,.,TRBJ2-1,TGTGCCAGCAGTCACCGGGGGCCCTACAATGAGCAGTTCTTC,CASSHRGPYNEQFF